This T cell receptor (beta chain) was identified in a study of T cell repertoires in cytomegalovirus infection. The overall study: Evidence of both CMV infection and a matching HLA type came from public TCR beta signatures.

Study-wide results and caveats: Adding up the frequency of public TCR beta families identified people who carried CMV plus the relevant HLA. Dominant in the ex vivo response were TCR beta clonotypes restricted by HLA-C and specific for CMV.

TCRdb ran MiXCR on the reads and lists one entry per CDR3 protein. The sample records approximately 280,000 distinct CDR3 sequences, 20% to 25% being singletons. The CDR3 sequence is 14 residues long. The ends were cut back, 5 bases at V and 5 bases at J, with 18 bases in the middle. CDR1 and CDR2 (germline): DFQATT, SNEGSKA (reference sequence). This clonotype was recorded a few times. The antigen remains undetermined. The source is a human donor in good health (CMV status not recorded). Some clones in this sample may be carry-over from other donors' samples. The chain couples TRBV20-1 to TRBJ2-5, with D possibly matching TRBD2 (5 bases). This material consisted of cultured PBMCs, taken from culture after CMV antigen stimulation. The CDR3: CSAPQRGWRETQYF. In DNA form, the CDR3 reads TGCAGTGCTCCTCAGAGAGGGTGGCGGGAGACCCAGTACTTC.